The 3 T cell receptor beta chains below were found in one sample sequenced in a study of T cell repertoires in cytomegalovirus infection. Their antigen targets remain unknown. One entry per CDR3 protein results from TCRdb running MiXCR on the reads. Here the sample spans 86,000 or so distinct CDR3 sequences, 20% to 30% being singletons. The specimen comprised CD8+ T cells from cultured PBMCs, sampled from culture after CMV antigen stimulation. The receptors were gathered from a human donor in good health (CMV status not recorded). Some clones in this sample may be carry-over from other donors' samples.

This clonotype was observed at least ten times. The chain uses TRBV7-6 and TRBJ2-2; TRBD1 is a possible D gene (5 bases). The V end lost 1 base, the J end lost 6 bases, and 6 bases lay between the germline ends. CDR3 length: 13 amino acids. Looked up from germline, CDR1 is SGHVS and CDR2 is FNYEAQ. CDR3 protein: CASSLEGAGELFF. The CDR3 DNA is TGTGCCAGCAGCTTAGAAGGGGCCGGGGAGCTGTTTTTT.

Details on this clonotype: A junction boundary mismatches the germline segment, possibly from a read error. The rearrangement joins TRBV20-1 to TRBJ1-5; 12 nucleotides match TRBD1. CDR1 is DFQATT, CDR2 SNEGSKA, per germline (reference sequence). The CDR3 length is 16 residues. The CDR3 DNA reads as TGCAGTGCGGACCGGGACAGGGGGCGTAGCGATCAGCCCCAGCATTTT. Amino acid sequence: CSADRDRGRSDQPQHF.

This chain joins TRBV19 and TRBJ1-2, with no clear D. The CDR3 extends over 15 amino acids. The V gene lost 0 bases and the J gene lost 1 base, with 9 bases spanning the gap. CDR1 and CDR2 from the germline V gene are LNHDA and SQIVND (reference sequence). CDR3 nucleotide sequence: TGTGCCAGTAGTATAGACCTAGGAAATAACTATGGCTACACCTTC. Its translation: CASSIDLGNNYGYTF.